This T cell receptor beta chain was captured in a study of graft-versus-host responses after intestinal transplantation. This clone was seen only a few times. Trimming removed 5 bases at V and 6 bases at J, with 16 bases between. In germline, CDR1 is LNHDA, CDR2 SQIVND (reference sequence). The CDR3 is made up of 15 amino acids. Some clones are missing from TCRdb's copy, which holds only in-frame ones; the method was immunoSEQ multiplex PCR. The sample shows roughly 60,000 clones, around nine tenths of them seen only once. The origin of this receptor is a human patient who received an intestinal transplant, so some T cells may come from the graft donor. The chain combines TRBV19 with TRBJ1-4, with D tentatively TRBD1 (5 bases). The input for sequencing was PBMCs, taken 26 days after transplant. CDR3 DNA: TGTGCCAGTAGTTTAACAGGTCGCGTGGATGAAAAACTGTTTTTT. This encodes CASSLTGRVDEKLFF.